This T cell receptor beta chain was sequenced for a study of shared clonotypes between healthy human individuals. At the level of the study: The cohort comprised a couple of women and a few men. Their ages spanned 18 to 49 years. Study-level points and caveats: Inspection by rarefaction showed sorted-subset sequencing to be incomplete despite large depth. Across subsets, estimated richness was generally greater for naive than for memory populations.

Repertoires were generated with immunoSEQ multiplex PCR, while TCRdb's copy carries only in-frame clones and drops some. The table includes 2 million to 2.5 million clones, about nine tenths detected once. Concerning this clone itself: Its antigen is unknown.

The V end was cut by 1 base, the J end by 1 base, with 13 bases between. Germline-derived CDR1 and CDR2 are KGHSH and LQKENI. The CDR3 consists of 17 residues. The receptor's source is a man younger than 35 in good health. Some clones in this sample may be carry-over from other donors' samples. The sample taken for sequencing was naive CD4+ T cells from PBMCs. Subset described: CD45RA+ positively selected. The chain is built from TRBV18 and TRBJ2-2, with D perhaps TRBD1 or TRBD2 (5 bases each). The CDR3 DNA is TGTGCCAGCTCACCACAGTACAGGACTTTGAACACCGGGGAGCTGTTTTTT. Protein: CASSPQYRTLNTGELFF.